The 20 T cell receptor beta chains given below trace back to one sample, sequenced in a study of low-dose radiotherapy and immunotherapy resistance in tumors. This sample's time point: after trial treatment. As for treatment: LDRT plus nivolumab, ipilimumab, low-dose cyclophosphamide and aspirin (RACIN trial). TCR amplification used about 20 PCR cycles, a constant-region primer and a V-primer adapter. TCRdb recomputed calls from the reads with MiXCR, one row per CDR3 protein. The sample lists some 52,000 distinct CDR3 sequences, around 34% occurring once. The sequenced sample was PBMCs, obtained after low-dose radiotherapy plus immunotherapy. These receptors all come from a male donor with rectosigmoid adenocarcinoma.

This clonotype occurred many times. The rearrangement uses TRBV28 and TRBJ2-7; no clear D. The V gene's germline CDR1 is MDHEN and CDR2 SYDVKM. Trimming shortened V by 2 bases and J by 0 bases, and 5 bases separated the two germline ends. There are 13 residues in the CDR3. DNA for the CDR3: TGTGCCAGCAGTTTAAGACGCTCCTACGAGCAGTACTTC. This encodes CASSLRRSYEQYF.

The rearrangement joins TRBV5-8 to TRBJ2-5, with 9 bases identical to TRBD1. Germline CDR1 is SGHTS and CDR2 is YDEGEE. The length of the CDR3 is 14 residues. The V gene end was trimmed by 1 base and the J gene end by 4 bases; junction bases not matched to a gene: 2. The chain's CDR3 is CASSLTGGRETQYF. In DNA form, the CDR3 reads TGTGCCAGCAGCTTGACAGGGGGCCGAGAGACCCAGTACTTC.

This clonotype was seen a single time. J is TRBJ1-4 and V is TRBV19; 7 bases fit TRBD1. J was trimmed by 11 bases and V by 5 bases; bases with no gene match: 5. The germline gives CDR1 LNHDA, CDR2 SQIVND (reference sequence). The CDR3 length is 12 residues. CDR3 amino acids: CASSSDRVKLFF. The DNA for the CDR3 is TGTGCCAGTAGTTCCGACAGGGTGAAACTGTTTTTT.

This clonotype was recorded many times. The chain employs TRBV13 and TRBJ2-3; weak D call: TRBD2 (5 bases). With 6 bases removed from V and 6 bases from J, the gap between germline ends came to 13 bases. The CDR3 is made up of 13 amino acids. CDR1 is PRHDT, CDR2 FYEKMQ, per germline (reference sequence). This chain's CDR3 is CASSTGLTDTQYF. CDR3 nucleotide sequence: TGTGCCAGCAGTACTGGACTGACCGATACGCAGTATTTT. Supplemented by reference TRBV13 and TRBJ2-3, the full variable domain reads AAGVIQSPRHLIKEKRETATLKCYPIPRHDTVYWYQQGPGQDPQFLISFYEKMQSDKGSIPDRFSAQQFSDYHSELNMSSLELGDSALYFCASSTGLTDTQYFGPGTRLTVL.

This clonotype was detected many times. The J gene is TRBJ2-2, the V gene TRBV7-2; 11 positions agree with TRBD2. The CDR3 covers 15 residues. The V and J ends lost 6 bases and 3 bases, in that order; junction bases with no gene match: 3. Germline V gene sequence: CDR1 SGHTA, CDR2 FQGNSA. The CDR3 sequence: CASRLAGAYTGELFF. CDR3 DNA sequence: TGTGCCAGCAGACTAGCGGGGGCCTACACCGGGGAGCTGTTTTTT.

In this sample, this clonotype turned up many times. CDR3 residues: CSVAETTGANVLTF. CDR3 sequence (DNA): TGCAGCGTTGCCGAGACAACTGGGGCCAACGTCCTGACTTTC. The chain links TRBV29-1 to TRBJ2-6; D not certain. CDR1 is SQVTM and CDR2 is ANQGSEA in the germline V gene. The CDR3 totals 14 residues. V was clipped by 4 bases and J by 2 bases, with 9 bases between them.

This clonotype was found a few times. V is TRBV20-1 and J is TRBJ1-1; 7 positions match TRBD1. CDR1 and CDR2 from the germline V gene are DFQATT and SNEGSKA (reference sequence). There are 13 residues in the CDR3. V trimming: 6 bases; J trimming: 5 bases; junction bases outside the gene matches: 9. The CDR3, as DNA: TGCAGTGCACGGAGACAGGGTGGGACTGAAGCTTTCTTT. It translates to CSARRQGGTEAFF.

This clonotype was seen many times. The chain has TRBV29-1 and TRBJ1-2, with 7 bases lining up with TRBD1. V shed 3 bases and J 8 bases; nucleotides not matched to a gene: 6. CDR3 length: 12 amino acids. Germline CDR1 SQVTM, CDR2 ANQGSEA. CDR3 in DNA: TGCAGCGTTGAGTCAGGGGGAGGCGGCTACACCTTC. It encodes CSVESGGGGYTF.

Many counts were recorded for this clonotype. The chain recombines TRBV5-1 with TRBJ1-1; 7 bases fit TRBD1. CDR3 length: 17 residues. Trimming took 3 bases from V and 0 from J; bases not matched to a gene: 11. Germline loops: CDR1 SGHRS, CDR2 YFSETQ. CDR3 amino acids: CASSSRTGWVMNTEAFF. The CDR3 nucleotides read TGCGCCAGCAGCTCCCGGACAGGATGGGTAATGAACACTGAAGCTTTCTTT.

V and J are TRBV12-3 or TRBV12-4 and TRBJ2-1, with 8 nucleotides matching TRBD2. The trim removed 4 bases at V and 0 bases at J, leaving 14 bases unmatched. The length of the CDR3 is 19 residues. The CDR3, as DNA: TGTGCCAGCAGTTCGAACCCCCGGTTCGGGGGGGGCTCCTACAATGAGCAGTTCTTC. It encodes CASSSNPRFGGGSYNEQFF.

This clonotype was seen ten or more times. The chain combines TRBV29-1 with TRBJ1-1; D is undetermined. The CDR3 length is 11 residues. Germline V gene data show CDR1 as SQVTM and CDR2 as ANQGSEA. Trimming took off 6 bases at V and 0 bases at J, with 5 bases between the two ends. The CDR3 loop reads CSVQMNTEAFF. The CDR3 nucleotides are TGCAGCGTACAAATGAACACTGAAGCTTTCTTT.

The rearrangement uses TRBV6-6 and TRBJ1-6; D is possibly TRBD1 (6 bases). The length of the CDR3 is 15 residues. Trimming removed 7 bases at V and 6 bases at J, with 16 bases between. The germline CDR1 and CDR2 sequences are MNHNY and SVGAGI (reference sequence). The CDR3 DNA reads TGTGCCAGCACCGGGGCGGGACAAAGTAATTCACCCCTCCACTTT. This gives the protein CASTGAGQSNSPLHF.

The sample holds one count of this clonotype. The chain carries TRBV20-1 and TRBJ2-1; D is possibly TRBD1 or TRBD2 (6 bases each). This CDR3 spans 15 amino acids. The germline V and J ends were trimmed by 0 bases and 2 bases, with 11 bases remaining between them. CDR1 is DFQATT and CDR2 is SNEGSKA in the germline V gene (reference sequence). The CDR3 region has the DNA TGCAGTGCTAGAGATCTAGGGGGGCCCTACAATGAGCAGTTCTTC. Its protein product is CSARDLGGPYNEQFF.

This chain joins TRBV7-9 and TRBJ2-7; 9 bases map to TRBD2. The germline V gene encodes CDR1 SEHNR and CDR2 FQNEAQ (reference sequence). V shed 5 bases and J 4 bases; nucleotides not matched to a gene: 15. The CDR3 contains 17 residues. The CDR3 DNA is TGTGCCAGCAGCCCTGCCGCGCGGGGGGGCGCTGGTTACGAGCAGTACTTC. Translating it yields CASSPAARGGAGYEQYF.

This clonotype is classed as medium-sized. The rearrangement uses TRBV28 and TRBJ2-7; TRBD1 matches at 8 bases. Trimming at V came to 6 bases and at J to 5 bases, leaving 6 bases not matched to a gene. The CDR3 sequence is 13 residues long. Germline V CDR1 and CDR2: MDHEN, SYDVKM. CDR3 sequence reads: CASSLDRVHEQYF. The CDR3 DNA reads TGTGCCAGCAGCCTGGACAGGGTTCACGAGCAGTACTTC.

This clonotype was seen repeatedly, ten times or more. The rearrangement joins TRBV9 to TRBJ1-6, with D possibly being TRBD1 (5 bases). Germline values: CDR1 SGDLS, CDR2 YYNGEE. The V and J ends lost 4 bases and 7 bases respectively, with 12 bases between them. This CDR3 has 14 amino acids. CDR3 coding DNA: TGTGCCAGCAGCCCACAGGACGGAAATTCACCCCTCCACTTT. It is translated as CASSPQDGNSPLHF.

The rearrangement joins TRBV11-3 to TRBJ2-1, with D perhaps matching TRBD2 (5 bases). This CDR3 has 14 residues. Germline loops: CDR1 SGHNT, CDR2 YENEEA. V shed 2 bases and J shed 6 bases, with 11 bases lying between them. CDR3 nucleotides: TGTGCCAGCAGCTTACCGGGATTGCTCAATGAGCAGTTCTTC. It yields the protein CASSLPGLLNEQFF.

This clonotype was observed a few times. This likely traces to a read error, being one base from a far larger clone. This chain connects TRBV5-1 to TRBJ2-7; D is perhaps TRBD1 (5 bases). V lost 1 base, J lost 7 bases, and 18 bases lay in between. The CDR3 spans 15 residues. CDR1 and CDR2 (germline): SGHRS, YFSETQ. The CDR3 DNA sequence: TGCGCCAGCAGCTTGACAGGCCGTACCTACAATGAGCAGTACTTC. It encodes CASSLTGRTYNEQYF.

This sequence joins TRBV9 and TRBJ1-5; D call uncertain. Trimming removed 4 bases at V and 4 bases at J, with 6 bases between. The CDR3 extends over 12 amino acids. Germline values: CDR1 SGDLS, CDR2 YYNGEE. The CDR3 nucleotides read TGTGCCAGCAGCTCAACAAATCAGCCCCAGCATTTT. Translation gives CASSSTNQPQHF. Supplemented by reference TRBV9 and TRBJ1-5, the full variable domain reads DSGVTQTPKHLITATGQRVTLRCSPRSGDLSVYWYQQSLDQGLQFLIQYYNGEERAKGNILERFSAQQFPDLHSELNLSSLELGDSALYFCASSSTNQPQHFGDGTRLSIL.

Written as DNA, the CDR3 is TGTGCCAGCAGCTTCCCAGGGGAAATGGGCAACACCATATATTTT. Translated: CASSFPGEMGNTIYF. The chain has TRBV5-6 and TRBJ1-3, with a possible D match to TRBD1 (6 bases). CDR3 length equals 15 residues. Trimming left V 2 bases short and J 7 bases short, with 16 bases between. The germline CDR1 and CDR2 sequences are SGHDT and YYEEEE.